The 20 T cell receptor beta chains given below trace back to one sample, sequenced in a study of CD8 T cells in ankylosing spondylitis. Study-wide findings and caveats: In ankylosing spondylitis blood, a motif of eight highly homologous TCR beta variants appeared characteristic.

These receptors have no identified antigens. MiXCR, applied by TCRdb to the 5' RACE reads, yields one record per CDR3 protein. The data show 700,000 or so distinct CDR3 sequences, roughly 19% seen once. Source material: blood, either unsorted or a sorted T cell fraction (not recorded which). Source of these receptors: a male donor with ankylosing spondylitis.

This sequence joins TRBV2 and TRBJ1-1, with D hard to call. CDR3 length: 14 residues. Between the trimmed V and J ends, which lost 6 bases and 0 bases, there was a span of 11 bases. Germline assignment: CDR1 SNHLY and CDR2 FYNNEI. The CDR3 nucleotides read TGTGCCAGCAGACAAAGAGCCATGAACACTGAAGCTTTCTTT. Protein product: CASRQRAMNTEAFF.

In its sample, this clonotype was seen many times. CDR3 protein: CASSLSWNTEAFF. In DNA, the CDR3 is TGTGCCAGCAGTTTGTCCTGGAACACTGAAGCTTTCTTT. The chain carries TRBV12-3 or TRBV12-4 and TRBJ1-1; no firm D call. Trimming cost V 3 bases and J 1 base, with 6 bases left between them. The CDR3 runs 13 residues.

This chain uses TRBV7-9 with TRBJ2-5; a possible D gene is TRBD2 (5 bases). V shed 6 bases and J shed 5 bases, with 22 bases lying between them. The CDR3 is made up of 16 amino acids. Germline values: CDR1 SEHNR, CDR2 FQNEAQ (reference sequence). The CDR3 bases are TGTGCCAGCAGTCCCCGGAACGGGGTGAGGGTTGAGACCCAGTACTTC. Amino acids: CASSPRNGVRVETQYF.

V and J are TRBV7-9 and TRBJ2-7; D unclear. Trimming shortened V by 7 bases and J by 2 bases, and 15 bases separated the two germline ends. There are 14 residues in the CDR3. Germline CDR1 and CDR2: SEHNR and FQNEAQ (reference sequence). The CDR3 bases are TGTGCCAGCACCCCGGGCCTTTCCCCCTACGAGCAGTACTTC. This translates into CASTPGLSPYEQYF.

This clonotype came up many times. Here the CDR3 DNA reads TGTGCCAGCAGCAGGACCATGGGCAGGGGGAACTATGGCTACACCTTC. Encoded protein: CASSRTMGRGNYGYTF. The chain is built from TRBV12-3 or TRBV12-4 and TRBJ1-2; 7 bases agree with TRBD1. V shed 6 bases, J shed 2 bases, and the junction held 12 bases outside the gene matches. The CDR3 extends over 16 amino acids.

This chain links TRBV14 with TRBJ1-2; D is undetermined. The ends were cut back, 0 bases at V and 4 bases at J, with 12 bases in the middle. This CDR3 contains 15 residues. The germline V gene encodes CDR1 SGHDN and CDR2 FVKESK. The CDR3 nucleotides read TGTGCCAGCAGCCAAGATCCCGGGATCATCTATGGCTACACCTTC. Protein: CASSQDPGIIYGYTF.

This clonotype was counted between two and nine times. For the CDR3, the DNA is TGTGCCAGCAGCGCAGGCGGGAGGCCCCCCTACGAGCAGTACTTC. It is translated as CASSAGGRPPYEQYF. The chain employs TRBV12-3 or TRBV12-4 and TRBJ2-7, with TRBD2 identical over 8 bases. Trimming cost V 6 bases and J 2 bases; bases outside gene matches: 9. The CDR3 sequence is 15 residues long.

The table lists this clonotype with a few counts. The rearrangement uses TRBV15 and TRBJ2-3; D remains unclear. The V end lost 0 bases, the J end lost 4 bases, and 8 bases lay between the germline ends. The length of the CDR3 is 14 residues. Germline V gene sequence: CDR1 LNHNV, CDR2 YYDKDF (reference sequence). The CDR3 DNA reads as TGTGCCACCAGCAGAGACCCTGGGGCAGATACGCAGTATTTT. Its translation is CATSRDPGADTQYF. Full variable domain (remainder filled in from reference TRBV15 and TRBJ2-3): DAMVIQNPRYQVTQFGKPVTLSCSQTLNHNVMYWYQQKSSQAPKLLFHYYDKDFNNEADTPDNFQSRRPNTSFCFLDIRSPGLGDTAMYLCATSRDPGADTQYFGPGTRLTVL.

The chain joins TRBV7-6 to TRBJ1-1; D is possibly TRBD1 (5 bases). Between the trimmed V and J ends, which lost 1 base and 3 bases, there was a span of 15 bases. Per the germline V gene, CDR1 is SGHVS and CDR2 is FNYEAQ. The CDR3 runs to 16 residues. CDR3 sequence (DNA): TGTGCCAGCAGCTTAGGGCCGGGGGTGGCGGACACTGAAGCTTTCTTT. Translating gives CASSLGPGVADTEAFF.

The V and J genes are TRBV28 and TRBJ1-5, with 7 nucleotides matching TRBD1. V lost 6 bases to trimming and J lost 2 bases; unmatched junction nucleotides: 10. The CDR3 covers 16 residues. Looked up from germline, CDR1 is MDHEN and CDR2 is SYDVKM. This CDR3 reads CASSSPPGQGNQPQHF. In DNA, the CDR3 is TGTGCCAGCAGCTCACCCCCAGGACAGGGCAATCAGCCCCAGCATTTT.

This clonotype came up many times. The V call is TRBV4-2, the J call TRBJ1-2; D remains unclear. The CDR3 covers 14 residues. CDR1 is LGHNA, CDR2 YNFKEQ, per germline. Between the trimmed V and J ends, which lost 0 bases and 6 bases, there was a span of 11 bases. The CDR3 reads CASSQDGPGDGYTF. As DNA, the CDR3 is TGTGCCAGCAGCCAAGATGGGCCCGGGGATGGCTACACCTTC.

This clonotype was counted between two and nine times. V and J are TRBV30 and TRBJ2-3, with 8 bases lining up with TRBD1. V gave up 7 bases and J gave up 3 bases; unmatched junction bases: 12. Germline CDR1 reads GTSNPN; CDR2 reads SVGIG (reference sequence). The CDR3 totals 15 residues. The CDR3 DNA sequence: TGTGCCTCGGAAGTCGTCCAGGGGGCAACAGATACGCAGTATTTT. Residues: CASEVVQGATDTQYF.

The rearrangement joins TRBV5-5 to TRBJ1-2; 8 bases agree with TRBD1. CDR1 and CDR2 from the germline V gene are SGHKS and YYEKEE (reference sequence). V shed 3 bases and J 2 bases; nucleotides not matched to a gene: 9. The CDR3 contains 16 residues. CDR3 protein: CASSWGPGGGNYGYTF. The CDR3 DNA reads as TGTGCCAGCAGCTGGGGGCCAGGGGGCGGAAACTATGGCTACACCTTC.

This clonotype has at least ten counts. The V gene is TRBV5-1, the J gene TRBJ2-1, with 11 bases aligning to TRBD2. Looked up from germline, CDR1 is SGHRS and CDR2 is YFSETQ. The CDR3 runs to 16 residues. The J segment lost 7 bases and the V segment lost 0 bases, leaving 6 bases of the junction unmatched. The CDR3 reads CASSLDGSGRGNEQFF. The CDR3 nucleotides are TGCGCCAGCAGCTTGGATGGTAGCGGGAGGGGTAATGAGCAGTTCTTC. Based on the CDR3 plus reference TRBV5-1 and TRBJ2-1, the full variable domain is KAGVTQTPRYLIKTRGQQVTLSCSPISGHRSVSWYQQTPGQGLQFLFEYFSETQRNKGNFPGRFSGRQFSNSRSEMNVSTLELGDSALYLCASSLDGSGRGNEQFFGPGTRLTVL.

The V gene is TRBV11-2, the J gene TRBJ1-3; the D gene is possibly TRBD1 (5 bases). The CDR3 is made up of 15 amino acids. V was pared by 3 bases and J by 0 bases, with 9 bases between. CDR1 and CDR2 (germline): SGHAT, FQNNGV. The CDR3 loop is CASSFGHTSGNTIYF. The CDR3 DNA follows: TGTGCCAGCAGCTTCGGACACACCTCTGGAAACACCATATATTTT.

This clonotype was seen a handful of times. The V gene is TRBV6-5, the J gene TRBJ1-5; no clear D gene. With 6 bases removed from V and 4 bases from J, the gap between germline ends came to 7 bases. Per germline, CDR1 MNHEY and CDR2 SVGAGI. The length of the CDR3 is 12 residues. CDR3 nucleotide sequence: TGTGCCAGCAGGAACGAGAATCAGCCCCAGCATTTT. Amino acids: CASRNENQPQHF.

This clonotype showed up many times. This chain joins TRBV7-9 and TRBJ1-1; no reliable D call. The length of the CDR3 is 13 residues. Germline CDR1 is SEHNR and CDR2 is FQNEAQ (reference sequence). V was clipped by 2 bases and J by 6 bases, with 10 bases between them. CDR3 residues: CASSLSPGAEAFF. For the CDR3, the DNA is TGTGCCAGCAGCTTAAGTCCGGGCGCTGAAGCTTTCTTT.

The CDR3 region is CASSSPRQPLGAFF. The CDR3 coding sequence is TGTGCCAGCAGCTCCCCTCGACAGCCGCTGGGGGCTTTCTTT. The chain links TRBV12-3 or TRBV12-4 to TRBJ1-1, with D maybe TRBD1 (5 bases). This CDR3 contains 14 residues. V gave up 6 bases and J gave up 11 bases, with 22 bases separating them.

J is TRBJ2-2 and V is TRBV20-1, with D perhaps TRBD1 or TRBD2 (5 bases each). This CDR3 is built from 15 residues. Germline V lookup: CDR1 DFQATT, CDR2 SNEGSKA (reference sequence). Trimming pared 6 bases from V and 0 bases from J, leaving 14 bases between. The CDR3 coding sequence is TGCAGTGCCCGGCTGGGGGATTCGAACACCGGGGAGCTGTTTTTT. Amino acids: CSARLGDSNTGELFF.

This chain joins TRBV12-3 or TRBV12-4 and TRBJ1-5; possibly TRBD1 for D (6 bases). This CDR3 comprises 15 residues. Deletions cut 5 bases from V and 8 bases from J, with 19 bases between. The CDR3 nucleotides are TGTGCCAGCAGTCCCCGGACAGCTCCGGATGAGCCCCAGCATTTT. This gives the protein CASSPRTAPDEPQHF.